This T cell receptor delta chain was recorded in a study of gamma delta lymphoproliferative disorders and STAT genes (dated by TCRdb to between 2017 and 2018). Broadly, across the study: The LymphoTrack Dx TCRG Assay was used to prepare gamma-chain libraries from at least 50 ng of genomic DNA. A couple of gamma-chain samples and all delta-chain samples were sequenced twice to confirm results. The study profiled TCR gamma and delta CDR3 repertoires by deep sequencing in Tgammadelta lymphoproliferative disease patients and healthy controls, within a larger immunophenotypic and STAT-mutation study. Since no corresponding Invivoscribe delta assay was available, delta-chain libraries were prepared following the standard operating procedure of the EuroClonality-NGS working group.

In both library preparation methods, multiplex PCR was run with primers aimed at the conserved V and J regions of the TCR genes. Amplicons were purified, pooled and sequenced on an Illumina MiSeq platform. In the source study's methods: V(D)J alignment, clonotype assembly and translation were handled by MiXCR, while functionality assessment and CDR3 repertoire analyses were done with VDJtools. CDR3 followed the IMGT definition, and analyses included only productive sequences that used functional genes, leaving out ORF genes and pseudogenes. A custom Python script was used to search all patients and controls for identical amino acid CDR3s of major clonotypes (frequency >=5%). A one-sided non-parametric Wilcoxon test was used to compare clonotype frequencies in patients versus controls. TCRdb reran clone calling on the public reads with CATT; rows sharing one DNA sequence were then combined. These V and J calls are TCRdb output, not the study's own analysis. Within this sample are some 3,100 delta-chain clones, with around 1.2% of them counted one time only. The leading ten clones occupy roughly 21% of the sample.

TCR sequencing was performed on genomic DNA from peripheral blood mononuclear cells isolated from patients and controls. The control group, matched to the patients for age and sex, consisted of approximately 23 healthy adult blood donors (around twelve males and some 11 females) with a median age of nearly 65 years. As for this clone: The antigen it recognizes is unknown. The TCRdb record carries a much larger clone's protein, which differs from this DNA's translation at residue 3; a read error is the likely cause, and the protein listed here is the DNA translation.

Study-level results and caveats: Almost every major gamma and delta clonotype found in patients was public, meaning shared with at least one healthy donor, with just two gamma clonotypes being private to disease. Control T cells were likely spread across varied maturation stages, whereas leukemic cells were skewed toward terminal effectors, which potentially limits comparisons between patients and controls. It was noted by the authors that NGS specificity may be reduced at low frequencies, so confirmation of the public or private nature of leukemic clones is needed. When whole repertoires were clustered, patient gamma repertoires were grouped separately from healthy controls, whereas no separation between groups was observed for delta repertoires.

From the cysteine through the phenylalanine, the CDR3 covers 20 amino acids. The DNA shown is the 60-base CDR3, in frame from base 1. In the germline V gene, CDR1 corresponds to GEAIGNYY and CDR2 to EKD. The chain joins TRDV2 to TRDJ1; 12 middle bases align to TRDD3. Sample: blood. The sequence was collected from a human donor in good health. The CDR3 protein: CAYDPLPLSGGYGETDKLIF. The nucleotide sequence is TGTGCCTATGACCCGCTGCCACTTTCTGGGGGATACGGCGAGACCGATAAACTCATCTTT.